These 16 T cell receptor beta chains were all obtained from the same sample, sequenced in a study of identical twins. Each CDR3 protein is one row after TCRdb ran MiXCR on the 5' RACE reads. The sample has 350,000 to 400,000 distinct CDR3 sequences; 7% to 9.5% are singletons. Material: naive T cells sorted from blood. The receptor source for this set is a woman aged 45-60 years in good health.

This clonotype was counted many times. V is TRBV6-1 and J is TRBJ2-1; 16 bases are a match to TRBD2. CDR1 MNHNS and CDR2 SASEGT come from the germline V gene. V lost 2 bases to trimming and J lost 8 bases; unmatched junction nucleotides: 3. The CDR3 is 16 amino acids. CDR3 protein: CASSELGLAGGYEQFF. The CDR3 nucleotides are TGTGCCAGCAGTGAATTGGGACTAGCGGGAGGGTATGAGCAGTTCTTC.

This clonotype came up a few times. The genes are TRBV20-1 and TRBJ1-2, with 8 bases fitting TRBD1. Looked up from germline, CDR1 is DFQATT and CDR2 is SNEGSKA (reference sequence). The V gene end was trimmed by 8 bases and the J gene end by 1 base; junction bases not matched to a gene: 3. The length of the CDR3 is 12 residues. The CDR3 region is CSTGGLNYGYTF. The CDR3 DNA reads as TGCAGTACAGGGGGACTTAACTATGGCTACACCTTC.

This clonotype was seen repeatedly, ten times or more. The V gene is TRBV10-3, the J gene TRBJ2-5, with unresolved D. The ends were cut back, 0 bases at V and 5 bases at J, with 4 bases in the middle. The CDR3 has 12 residues. Germline V gene sequence: CDR1 ENHRY, CDR2 SYGVKD. CDR3 residues: CAISESRETQYF. In DNA, the CDR3 is TGTGCCATCAGTGAGTCGAGGGAGACCCAGTACTTC.

This clonotype was counted many times. One junction end does not reproduce the germline sequence, and a read error may be involved. DNA for the CDR3: TGTGCCAGCAGTTTAGAGGGGAGCACAGATACGCAGTATTTT. Its protein product is CASSLEGSTDTQYF. The V and J genes are TRBV5-1 and TRBJ2-3; tentatively, D is TRBD1 or TRBD2 (5 bases each). The CDR3 sequence is 14 residues long. Germline V gives CDR1 SGHRS, CDR2 YFSETQ.

This clonotype was found many times. The rearrangement links TRBV29-1 to TRBJ2-7; no firm D call. V was pared by 3 bases and J by 3 bases, with 3 bases between. This CDR3 contains 10 residues. Per the germline V gene, CDR1 is SQVTM and CDR2 is ANQGSEA. CDR3 DNA: TGCAGCGTTGAGGACTACGAGCAGTACTTC. Its translation is CSVEDYEQYF.

In its sample, this clonotype was seen many times. The genes are TRBV20-1 and TRBJ1-5, with 9 bases matching TRBD1. The CDR3 covers 15 residues. Germline V gene sequence: CDR1 DFQATT, CDR2 SNEGSKA (reference sequence). J was trimmed by 1 base and V by 3 bases; bases with no gene match: 4. The CDR3 here is CSASPGTGSNQPQHF. CDR3 nucleotides: TGCAGTGCTAGCCCTGGGACAGGGAGCAATCAGCCCCAGCATTTT.

Only a few counts were recorded for this clonotype. The chain recombines TRBV10-1 with TRBJ2-6; D gene ambiguous. Trimming stripped 3 bases from V and 4 bases from J, with 7 bases between. The germline gives CDR1 WNHNN, CDR2 SYGVQD (reference sequence). The CDR3 spans 14 residues. The CDR3 DNA reads as TGCGCCAGCAGTGACCCGTTGGGGGCCAACGTCCTGACTTTC. Its protein product is CASSDPLGANVLTF.

This chain links TRBV12-3 or TRBV12-4 with TRBJ2-6; weak D call: TRBD2 (5 bases). Deletions cut 6 bases from V and 1 base from J, with 10 bases between. CDR3 length: 15 amino acids. The CDR3 is CASSERASGANVLTF. The CDR3 nucleotides are TGTGCCAGCAGCGAGAGGGCTTCTGGGGCCAACGTCCTGACTTTC.

The chain employs TRBV7-9 and TRBJ1-1; D remains ambiguous. Germline values: CDR1 SEHNR, CDR2 FQNEAQ (reference sequence). V was clipped by 6 bases and J by 1 base, with 12 bases between them. There are 14 residues in the CDR3. The CDR3 nucleotides read TGTGCCAGCAGAAGAGACGGGGAGAACACTGAAGCTTTCTTT. Translating it yields CASRRDGENTEAFF.

The table lists this clonotype with a few counts. This chain joins TRBV21-1 and TRBJ2-7; the DNA was not compared with TRBD2, the D call given in the table. TRBV21-1 is reported as a pseudogene. The CDR3 length is 14 residues. The CDR3 DNA is TGTGCCAGCAGCAACCCGGGACTAGCGGGCGAGCAGTACTTC. Protein: CASSNPGLAGEQYF.

This clonotype appeared many times. This chain joins TRBV10-3 and TRBJ2-1; TRBD2 agrees at 10 bases. Germline CDR1 is ENHRY and CDR2 is SYGVKD. CDR3 length: 14 residues. Germline trimming cut 3 bases from V and 8 bases from J; bases unmatched to any gene: 4. For the CDR3, the DNA is TGTGCCATCAGTGATCCTAGCGGGAGTCATGAGCAGTTCTTC. It translates to CAISDPSGSHEQFF.

J is TRBJ2-2 and V is TRBV7-2; 8 bases agree with TRBD2. J was trimmed by 3 bases and V by 6 bases; bases with no gene match: 12. The CDR3 is made up of 17 amino acids. Germline CDR1 and CDR2: SGHTA and FQGNSA. DNA of the CDR3: TGTGCCAGCAGTTTCTCCGGGAGGGCCGTTTACACCGGGGAGCTGTTTTTT. Translation gives CASSFSGRAVYTGELFF.

This clonotype was recorded a few times. The junction and the germline gene differ at one end; a read error may be behind it. The chain links TRBV7-7 to TRBJ2-5; the match to TRBD1 covers 8 bases. The CDR3 is made up of 15 amino acids. Per the germline V gene, CDR1 is SSHAT and CDR2 is FNYEAQ (reference sequence). The CDR3 here is CASSLGDRRQETQYF. The CDR3 region has the DNA TGTGCTAGCAGCTTAGGGGACAGGAGGCAAGAGACCCAGTACTTC.

This clonotype was counted between two and nine times. CDR3 nucleotide sequence: TGTGCCAGCAGTTGGGCACTTGGAAACACCATATATTTT. Translation gives CASSWALGNTIYF. The J gene is TRBJ1-3, the V gene TRBV12-3 or TRBV12-4; no definite D call. V shed 4 bases and J shed 3 bases, with 7 bases lying between them. This CDR3 has 13 amino acids.

At least ten counts were recorded for this clonotype. This chain joins TRBV20-1 and TRBJ2-2; D may correspond to TRBD1 or TRBD2 (6 bases each). The CDR3 is made up of 15 amino acids. Trimming cost V 4 bases and J 7 bases, with 19 bases left between them. CDR1 and CDR2 (germline): DFQATT, SNEGSKA (reference sequence). CDR3 in amino acids: CSAKRGGGGFGELFF. The CDR3 coding sequence is TGCAGTGCTAAGAGAGGAGGGGGAGGTTTCGGGGAGCTGTTTTTT.

This clonotype was seen a handful of times. The chain is built from TRBV20-1 and TRBJ1-1; D possibly corresponds to TRBD1 (5 bases). V dropped 2 bases and J dropped 8 bases, with 18 bases sitting between them. This CDR3 has 14 amino acids. Germline V gives CDR1 DFQATT, CDR2 SNEGSKA (reference sequence). The CDR3 bases are TGCAGTGCTAGACCCTACGGGGGTGGGTCGGAAGCTTTCTTT. It is translated as CSARPYGGGSEAFF.